This T cell receptor (beta chain) originates from a study of blood T cell repertoires in COVID-19. With V trimmed by 3 bases and J by 1 base, 2 bases remained unmatched. The V gene's germline CDR1 is KGHDR and CDR2 SFDVKD. This CDR3 contains 15 residues. Sequencing was performed with immunoSEQ multiplex PCR; in TCRdb, only in-frame clones are kept and a portion is missing. Of about 70,000 clones detected, 70% to 90% appear once; the ten largest clones hold about 4%. The rearrangement joins TRBV24-1 to TRBJ1-5; TRBD1 aligns across 7 bases. The TCR comes from a man between 65 and 79 years old with active COVID-19. Sequenced material: peripheral blood. This chain's CDR3 is CATSDGTESNQPQHF. DNA of the CDR3: TGTGCCACCAGTGATGGGACAGAAAGCAATCAGCCCCAGCATTTT.